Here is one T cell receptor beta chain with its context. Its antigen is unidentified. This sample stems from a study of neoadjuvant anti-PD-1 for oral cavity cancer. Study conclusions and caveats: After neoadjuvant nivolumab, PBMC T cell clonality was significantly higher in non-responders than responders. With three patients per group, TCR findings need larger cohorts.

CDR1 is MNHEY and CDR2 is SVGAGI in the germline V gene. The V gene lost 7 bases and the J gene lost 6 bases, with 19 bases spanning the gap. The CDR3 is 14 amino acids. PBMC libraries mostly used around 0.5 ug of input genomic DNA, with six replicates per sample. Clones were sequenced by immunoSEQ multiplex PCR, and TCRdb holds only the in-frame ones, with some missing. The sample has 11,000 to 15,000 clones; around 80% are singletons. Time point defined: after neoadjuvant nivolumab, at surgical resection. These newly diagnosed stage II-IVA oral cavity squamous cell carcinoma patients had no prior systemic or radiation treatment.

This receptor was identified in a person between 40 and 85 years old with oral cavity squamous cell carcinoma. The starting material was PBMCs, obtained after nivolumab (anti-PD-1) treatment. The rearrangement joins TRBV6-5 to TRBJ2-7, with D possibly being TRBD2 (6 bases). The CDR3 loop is CASTPRTEGGEQYF. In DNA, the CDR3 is TGTGCCAGCACCCCCCGTACGGAGGGAGGCGAGCAGTACTTC.